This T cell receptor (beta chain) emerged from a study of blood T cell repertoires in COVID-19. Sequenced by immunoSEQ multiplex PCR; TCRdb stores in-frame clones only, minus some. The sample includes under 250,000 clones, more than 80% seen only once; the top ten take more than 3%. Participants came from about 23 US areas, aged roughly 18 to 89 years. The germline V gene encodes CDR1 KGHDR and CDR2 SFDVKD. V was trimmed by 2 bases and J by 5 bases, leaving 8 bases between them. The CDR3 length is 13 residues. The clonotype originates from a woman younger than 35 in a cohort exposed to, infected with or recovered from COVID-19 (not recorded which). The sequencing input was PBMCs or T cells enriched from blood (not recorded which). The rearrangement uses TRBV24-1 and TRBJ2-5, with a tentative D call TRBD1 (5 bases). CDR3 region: CATSDSRVETQYF. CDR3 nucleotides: TGTGCCACCAGTGATTCCAGGGTGGAGACCCAGTACTTC.